This entry lists 26 T cell receptor beta chains sequenced from one sample in a study of read filtering for tumor transcriptome and immune sequencing. From about 400 ng of RNA, a library with molecular barcoded alpha/delta and beta/gamma adaptors was made. TCRdb reanalysed the reads using MiXCR and keeps one entry per CDR3 protein. The sample has 85,000 or so distinct CDR3 sequences, over 9% seen once. Material for sequencing was a population of CD138-negative cells sorted from bone marrow. All receptors come from a donor over 35 with multiple myeloma.

There are many counts of this clonotype. V usage is TRBV20-1 and J usage is TRBJ1-3, with D possibly matching TRBD1 (5 bases). V was cut by 6 bases and J by 4 bases, with 13 bases left in between. CDR1 is DFQATT and CDR2 is SNEGSKA in the germline V gene (reference sequence). This CDR3 is 13 amino acids long. The CDR3 protein is CSARQRTGNTIYF. The CDR3 DNA reads TGCAGTGCAAGACAGAGAACGGGAAACACCATATATTTT.

In this sample, this clonotype turned up many times. This chain links TRBV28 with TRBJ2-7; unclear D gene. This CDR3 has 16 residues. CDR1 MDHEN and CDR2 SYDVKM come from the germline V gene. V gave up 4 bases and J gave up 0 bases, with 16 bases separating them. CDR3 sequence: CASSSHSVRSSYEQYF. In DNA, the CDR3 is TGTGCCAGCAGTTCTCACTCCGTAAGAAGCTCCTACGAGCAGTACTTC.

V is TRBV29-1 and J is TRBJ1-6; a weak D match, TRBD1 (6 bases). The CDR3 loop spans 13 amino acids. Germline CDR1 and CDR2: SQVTM and ANQGSEA. V was trimmed by 5 bases and J by 6 bases, leaving 11 bases between them. The chain's CDR3 is CSVSQGGNSPLHF. For the CDR3, the DNA is TGCAGCGTTTCACAGGGCGGTAATTCACCCCTCCACTTT.

This clonotype was picked up a small number of times. The CDR3 loop is CASSSMTGVEASDTQYF. CDR3 DNA: TGTGCCAGCAGCTCTATGACAGGGGTCGAAGCGTCAGATACGCAGTATTTT. This chain links TRBV7-8 with TRBJ2-3; 8 bases are a match to TRBD1. The CDR3 totals 17 residues. The ends lost 4 bases at V and 4 bases at J; junction bases unmatched: 13. The germline V gene has CDR1 SGHVS and CDR2 FQNEAQ. Drawing the rest from reference TRBV7-8 and TRBJ2-3, the complete variable domain is GAGVSQSPRYKVAKRGQDVALRCDPISGHVSLFWYQQALGQGPEFLTYFQNEAQLDKSGLPSDRFFAERPEGSVSTLKIQRTQQEDSAVYLCASSSMTGVEASDTQYFGPGTRLTVL.

This clonotype was counted at least ten times. This chain connects TRBV20-1 to TRBJ1-1; D remains unclear. Between the trimmed V and J ends, which lost 3 bases and 3 bases, there was a span of 11 bases. CDR3 length equals 13 residues. Per germline, CDR1 DFQATT and CDR2 SNEGSKA (reference sequence). For the CDR3, the DNA is TGCAGTGCTAGTATTGAGGGAGACACTGAAGCTTTCTTT. Its translation: CSASIEGDTEAFF.

This clonotype has a count of ten or more. The chain joins TRBV5-1 to TRBJ2-5, with D hard to call. There are 14 residues in the CDR3. CDR1 and CDR2 from the germline V gene are SGHRS and YFSETQ. V lost 2 bases to trimming and J lost 2 bases, with 10 bases between them. The CDR3 coding sequence is TGCGCCAGCAGCTTTTCCGCCCTTCAAGAGACCCAGTACTTC. It yields the protein CASSFSALQETQYF.

There are many counts of this clonotype. The rearrangement uses TRBV7-8 and TRBJ2-3; 8 bases are shared with TRBD1. V lost 1 base, J lost 0 bases, and 9 bases stayed unmatched. This CDR3 comprises 18 residues. Germline CDR1 and CDR2: SGHVS and FQNEAQ. DNA of the CDR3: TGTGCCAGCAGCTTAGGGACAGGGTTTTCCGCTAGCACAGATACGCAGTATTTT. As protein: CASSLGTGFSASTDTQYF.

In this sample, this clonotype turned up many times. The chain joins TRBV9 to TRBJ2-3; D not resolved. The CDR3 contains 12 residues. V was pared by 0 bases and J by 3 bases, with 2 bases between. CDR1 and CDR2 (germline): SGDLS, YYNGEE. The CDR3: CASSVVTDTQYF. The DNA of the CDR3 is TGTGCCAGCAGCGTAGTGACAGATACGCAGTATTTT.

A word on this clonotype: One end of the junction varies from germline; a read error may be responsible. V is TRBV28 and J is TRBJ2-1; a weak D match, TRBD2 (6 bases). The CDR3 spans 16 residues. Germline assignment: CDR1 MDHEN and CDR2 SYDVKM. The CDR3 coding sequence is TGTGCCAGCAGGCTCCCGGGACTCAACTCCTACGATGAGCAGTTCTTC. This sequence encodes CASRLPGLNSYDEQFF.

This clonotype has ten or more counts. The genes are TRBV10-3 and TRBJ2-7; perhaps D is TRBD1 or TRBD2 (5 bases each). Trimming took 0 bases from V and 12 from J, leaving 21 bases between them. Germline CDR1 is ENHRY and CDR2 is SYGVKD. The CDR3 covers 15 residues. The CDR3 reads CAISESFRESRGAYF. The CDR3 DNA is TGTGCCATCAGTGAGTCATTCAGGGAGTCCCGAGGGGCGTACTTC.

This clonotype has a count of ten or more. The chain is built from TRBV30 and TRBJ2-6; tentative D call: TRBD1 (7 bases). V lost 4 bases and J 1 base, leaving 23 bases between the germline ends. The CDR3 is 19 residues long. Germline V lookup: CDR1 GTSNPN, CDR2 SVGIG (reference sequence). CDR3 amino acids: CAWKLKGGQSLSGANVLTF. The CDR3 nucleotides are TGTGCCTGGAAACTAAAGGGGGGACAGAGCCTATCTGGGGCCAACGTCCTGACTTTC. The entire variable domain, with the rest obtained from reference TRBV30 and TRBJ2-6, is as follows: SQTIHQWPATLVQPVGSPLSLECTVEGTSNPNLYWYRQAAGRGLQLLFYSVGIGQISSEVPQNLSASRPQDRQFILSSKKLLLSDSGFYLCAWKLKGGQSLSGANVLTFGAGSRLTVL.

This clonotype came up many times. The chain employs TRBV10-3 and TRBJ2-1, with 7 bases aligning to TRBD1. Germline V lookup: CDR1 ENHRY, CDR2 SYGVKD. Trimming took 6 bases from V and 2 from J; bases not matched to a gene: 7. The CDR3 spans 15 residues. This CDR3 reads CAIRPDRDPYNEQFF. The CDR3 bases are TGTGCCATCAGGCCCGACAGGGACCCCTACAATGAGCAGTTCTTC.

The chain has TRBV7-2 and TRBJ2-2; 10 bases are shared with TRBD2. This CDR3 comprises 19 residues. Trimming took 4 bases from V and 0 from J; bases not matched to a gene: 11. CDR1 and CDR2 from the germline V gene are SGHTA and FQGNSA. CDR3 sequence: CASSSISSGSVSNTGELFF. The DNA for the CDR3 is TGTGCCAGCAGCTCGATCTCTAGCGGGAGCGTCTCGAACACCGGGGAGCTGTTTTTT. Supplemented by reference TRBV7-2 and TRBJ2-2, the full variable domain reads GAGVSQSPSNKVTEKGKDVELRCDPISGHTALYWYRQSLGQGLEFLIYFQGNSAPDKSGLPSDRFSAERTGGSVSTLTIQRTQQEDSAVYLCASSSISSGSVSNTGELFFGEGSRLTVL.

This clonotype was detected a few times. This rearrangement joins TRBV7-2 to TRBJ2-3; D perhaps matches TRBD2 (7 bases). With 0 bases removed from V and 7 bases from J, the gap between germline ends came to 20 bases. CDR1 SGHTA and CDR2 FQGNSA come from the germline V gene. This CDR3 has 17 amino acids. CDR3 in DNA: TGTGCCAGCAGCTTAGCGGGGGGGCCGGGGACCCCCTATACGCAGTATTTT. Its protein is CASSLAGGPGTPYTQYF.

This clonotype was observed many times. This rearrangement joins TRBV9 to TRBJ2-2, with 10 nucleotides matching TRBD1. The CDR3 has 15 amino acids. Germline CDR1 and CDR2: SGDLS and YYNGEE. With V trimmed by 4 bases and J by 5 bases, 5 bases remained unmatched. In DNA, the CDR3 is TGTGCCAGCAGCCCCGGACAGGGGGATACCGGGGAGCTGTTTTTT. Its protein is CASSPGQGDTGELFF.

The gene calls are TRBV5-1 and TRBJ1-1; D is uncertain. The CDR3 consists of 15 residues. CDR1 is SGHRS and CDR2 is YFSETQ in the germline V gene. V was pared by 0 bases and J by 2 bases, with 11 bases between. The CDR3 protein is CASSLERVKNTEAFF. The DNA for the CDR3 is TGCGCCAGCAGCTTGGAGAGGGTGAAAAACACTGAAGCTTTCTTT.

This clonotype has at least ten counts. J is TRBJ2-7 and V is TRBV5-1; 8 bases map to TRBD1. The J segment lost 2 bases and the V segment lost 4 bases, leaving 8 bases of the junction unmatched. In germline, CDR1 is SGHRS, CDR2 YFSETQ. This CDR3 comprises 15 residues. CDR3 protein: CASSGGQEEAYEQYF. CDR3 in DNA: TGCGCCAGCAGCGGGGGACAGGAGGAGGCCTACGAGCAGTACTTC.

This clonotype was found many times. The CDR3 DNA is TGTGCCAGCTCACCCCCCGGACAGGATGAAAAACTGTTTTTT. Its protein is CASSPPGQDEKLFF. The genes are TRBV18 and TRBJ1-4, with 7 bases matching TRBD1. This CDR3 contains 14 residues. Per germline, CDR1 KGHSH and CDR2 LQKENI. Trimming took 3 bases from V and 6 from J; bases not matched to a gene: 4.

This clonotype has a count of ten or more. This chain uses TRBV3-1 with TRBJ2-7; 9 bases fit TRBD2. The ends lost 4 bases at V and 1 base at J; junction bases unmatched: 5. Germline V lookup: CDR1 LGHDT, CDR2 YNNKEL (reference sequence). The CDR3 sequence is 15 residues long. CDR3 residues: CASSLPTSGSYEQYF. The CDR3 nucleotides are TGTGCCAGCAGCCTCCCGACTAGCGGATCCTACGAGCAGTACTTC.

The gene calls are TRBV7-9 and TRBJ2-3; D may be TRBD2 (5 bases). There are 11 residues in the CDR3. Deletions cut 2 bases from V and 11 bases from J, with 8 bases between. Germline CDR1 reads SEHNR; CDR2 reads FQNEAQ (reference sequence). DNA of the CDR3: TGTGCCAGCAGCTTATGGGAGAAGCAGTATTTT. As protein: CASSLWEKQYF.

This clonotype was detected only a few times. This chain links TRBV4-2 with TRBJ1-6; D ambiguous. V lost 0 bases to trimming and J lost 4 bases, with 10 bases between them. This CDR3 region has 16 residues. Germline V CDR1 and CDR2: LGHNA, YNFKEQ. The DNA of the CDR3 is TGTGCCAGCAGCCAAGATAGGGCGGCGTATAATTCACCCCTCCACTTT. It translates to CASSQDRAAYNSPLHF.

The chain links TRBV5-1 to TRBJ2-3, with TRBD2 matching 7 bases. V shed 3 bases and J 0 bases; nucleotides not matched to a gene: 7. From germline, CDR1 is SGHRS and CDR2 YFSETQ. The CDR3 consists of 16 residues. In DNA, the CDR3 is TGCGCCAGCAGCTGGGGGGGTAGCGGAAGCACAGATACGCAGTATTTT. This translates into CASSWGGSGSTDTQYF.

This clonotype appeared many times. The J gene is TRBJ2-4, the V gene TRBV19, with D perhaps TRBD2 (6 bases). CDR3 length: 14 amino acids. Per the germline V gene, CDR1 is LNHDA and CDR2 is SQIVND (reference sequence). The ends were cut back, 5 bases at V and 0 bases at J, with 8 bases in the middle. This chain's CDR3 is CASSGGLAKNIQYF. CDR3 coding DNA: TGTGCCAGTAGTGGGGGACTAGCCAAAAACATTCAGTACTTC. Supplemented by reference TRBV19 and TRBJ2-4, the full variable domain reads DGGITQSPKYLFRKEGQNVTLSCEQNLNHDAMYWYRQDPGQGLRLIYYSQIVNDFQKGDIAEGYSVSREKKESFPLTVTSAQKNPTAFYLCASSGGLAKNIQYFGAGTRLSVL.

This clonotype was seen a few times. Given a much more abundant clone one base away, this may be a read error. The chain carries TRBV5-1 and TRBJ2-1; D is ambiguous. Germline V gene data show CDR1 as SGHRS and CDR2 as YFSETQ. This CDR3 comprises 17 residues. This CDR3 is CASSFLGGFSSYNGQFF. The CDR3 DNA sequence: TGCGCCAGCAGCTTCCTTGGCGGATTCAGCTCCTACAATGGGCAGTTCTTC.

This clonotype showed up just a few times. One end of the junction varies from germline; a read error may be responsible. The chain combines TRBV7-3 with TRBJ2-2, with a possible D match to TRBD2 (6 bases). Germline CDR1 SGHTA, CDR2 FQGTGA. CDR3 size: 16 residues. The CDR3 DNA follows: TGTGCTAGCAGCTCAGGGACGACCCCTAGCGCCGGGGAGCTGTTTTTT. It encodes CASSSGTTPSAGELFF.

This clonotype turned up a few times. A much larger clone differs by one base, so this may be a read error. This sequence joins TRBV7-8 and TRBJ1-1, with 8 bases fitting TRBD1. Germline V gene data show CDR1 as SGHVS and CDR2 as FQNEAQ. The CDR3 runs to 15 residues. CDR3 in amino acids: CASSLLGDRNTEAVF. CDR3 in DNA: TGTGCCAGCAGCTTACTAGGGGACAGGAACACTGAAGCTGTCTTT.